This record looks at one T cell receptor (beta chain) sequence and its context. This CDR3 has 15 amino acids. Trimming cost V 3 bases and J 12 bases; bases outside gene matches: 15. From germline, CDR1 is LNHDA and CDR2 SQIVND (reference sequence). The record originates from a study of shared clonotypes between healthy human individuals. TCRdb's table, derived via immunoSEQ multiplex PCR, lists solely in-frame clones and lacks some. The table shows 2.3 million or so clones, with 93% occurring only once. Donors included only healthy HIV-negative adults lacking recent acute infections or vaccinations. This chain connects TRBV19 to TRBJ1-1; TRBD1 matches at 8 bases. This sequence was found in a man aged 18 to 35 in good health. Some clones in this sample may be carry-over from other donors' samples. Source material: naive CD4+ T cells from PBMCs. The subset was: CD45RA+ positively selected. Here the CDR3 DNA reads TGTGCCAGTAGTATGTACACCGCAGGGGGCTCTATAACTTTCTTT. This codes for CASSMYTAGGSITFF. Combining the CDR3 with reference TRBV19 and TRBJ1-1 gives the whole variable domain DGGITQSPKYLFRKEGQNVTLSCEQNLNHDAMYWYRQDPGQGLRLIYYSQIVNDFQKGDIAEGYSVSREKKESFPLTVTSAQKNPTAFYLCASSMYTAGGSITFFGQGTRLTVV.